The T cell receptor beta chain described here comes from a study of blood T cell repertoires in COVID-19 (dated by TCRdb to 2020 to 2022). Concerning the study at large: The collaborator samples originated in the United States, Italy and Spain and spanned the acute and convalescent phases of COVID-19. Subjects who had been exposed to COVID-19, were actively infected with it, or had recovered from it provided the deeply sampled blood TCRbeta repertoires that made up the dataset. The repertoires were released in a freely available public database meant as a resource for research on the immune response to SARS-CoV-2. The samples were drawn from two sources: the first 160 participants of the ongoing ImmuneRACE study, and fewer than 1,500 subjects contributed by 6 global collaborators. Where available, HLA class I and class II types were taken from metadata supplied by the sample provider and were not determined by assay-based typing. A de-identified subject ID, COVID-19 status, age in years and sex were almost always included in the sample metadata. The prospective study material was composed of cDNA or gDNA derived from T cells, B-cell-depleted T cells, or PBMCs.

From the cysteine up to the phenylalanine, the CDR3 has a length of 11 residues. This entry keeps only the CDR3 DNA: 33 bases, framed from base 1. CDR1 is given as DFQATT and CDR2 as SNEGSKA, both from the germline V gene (reference sequence). Between the V and J ends, shortened by 5 bases and 9 bases respectively, the junction contains 13 bases. Whole blood was collected in K2EDTA tubes by collaborating institutions according to the institutions' own protocols. For TCRbeta analysis, collaborators shipped samples as frozen whole blood, isolated PBMCs, or DNA extracted from either of those sample types. Overall results and qualifications from the work: How much clinical and demographic metadata was included differed by source and by participant, and the metadata was provided uncurated.

A word on this clone: Its antigen remains unidentified. The sample holds no much larger clone one base away, and base qualities are not on file.

TCRbeta CDR3 regions were amplified from genomic DNA using the immunoSEQ Assay, a bias-controlled multiplex PCR. The authors' analysis ran thus. Nucleated cell counts per sample were estimated from amplification of reference gene primers within the assay. To quantify the absolute abundance of each unique TCRbeta CDR3 rearrangement, sequence reads were collapsed and filtered. Productive Simpson clonality was computed per sample as the square root of Simpson's diversity index over productive rearrangements. TCRdb limited this immuneACCESS table to in-frame rearrangements with V and J called. A share of clones is missing; checked studies link under half to unresolved V genes, and the rest is unexplained. V and J calls and clone size are given by that table; D and trimming were obtained from the DNA. The sample table records tens of thousands of clones; over 80% of these occur just once. The ten most abundant clones make up around 3% of the sample.

The sequence is built from TRBV20-1 and TRBJ1-1; there is no confident call for the D gene. The specimen sequenced was peripheral blood. The sequence came from a man aged 45-65 years with acute or convalescent COVID-19. At the DNA level, the sequence is TGCAGTGCTCGCGTGGACTATAAAGCTTTCTTT. Translated, it gives CSARVDYKAFF.